A single sample is the source of the 5 T cell receptor beta chains below, sequenced in a study of blood T cell repertoires in COVID-19. Clones were sequenced by immunoSEQ multiplex PCR, and TCRdb holds only the in-frame ones, with some missing. The sample holds approximately 270,000 clones, approximately 90% seen once. Sequenced input: PBMCs or T cells enriched from blood (not recorded which). The receptors were sampled from a man aged 35 to 55 who had been exposed to COVID-19.

CDR3 region: CASSQVVPGTGTEQYF. DNA of the CDR3: TGCGCCAGCAGCCAAGTCGTGCCGGGCACAGGGACCGAGCAGTACTTC. The chain has TRBV4-1 and TRBJ2-7; tentatively, D is TRBD1 (6 bases). Germline V gene data show CDR1 as MGHRA and CDR2 as YSYEKL. V was cut by 1 base and J by 6 bases, with 19 bases left in between. The length of the CDR3 is 16 residues.

This chain joins TRBV29-1 and TRBJ2-6; a possible D gene is TRBD1 (6 bases). The CDR3 length is 17 residues. Trimming pared 4 bases from V and 0 bases from J, leaving 16 bases between. Germline V gene sequence: CDR1 SQVTM, CDR2 ANQGSEA. In DNA, the CDR3 is TGCAGCGTTGTATTTTGGACAGCGGCCTCTGGGGCCAACGTCCTGACTTTC. Protein sequence: CSVVFWTAASGANVLTF. Filled out from reference TRBV29-1 and TRBJ2-6, the complete variable domain reads SAVISQKPSRDICQRGTSLTIQCQVDSQVTMMFWYRQQPGQSLTLIATANQGSEATYESGFVIDKFPISRPNLTFSTLTVSNMSPEDSSIYLCSVVFWTAASGANVLTFGAGSRLTVL.

The rearrangement links TRBV19 to TRBJ1-2; D unclear. Between the trimmed V and J ends, which lost 4 bases and 1 base, there was a span of 13 bases. The V gene's germline CDR1 is LNHDA and CDR2 SQIVND (reference sequence). The CDR3 consists of 15 residues. The CDR3 is CASSNPRQSNYGYTF. CDR3 nucleotide sequence: TGTGCCAGTAGTAACCCGCGGCAGAGTAACTATGGCTACACCTTC.

The J gene is TRBJ2-4, the V gene TRBV7-2; the D gene is possibly TRBD2 (7 bases). Per the germline V gene, CDR1 is SGHTA and CDR2 is FQGNSA. Trimming pared 5 bases from V and 5 bases from J, leaving 10 bases between. The CDR3 totals 13 residues. CDR3 region: CASSQGGENIQYF. The DNA of the CDR3 is TGTGCCAGCAGCCAAGGGGGGGAAAACATTCAGTACTTC.

This clone was counted once. V and J are TRBV7-2 and TRBJ2-1; 11 bases are a match to TRBD1. Germline CDR1 and CDR2: SGHTA and FQGNSA. The CDR3 spans 15 residues. J gave up 3 bases and V 4 bases, and 2 bases lay outside the gene matches. CDR3 sequence reads: CASSSGTGGYNEQFF. CDR3 nucleotides: TGTGCCAGCAGCTCTGGGACAGGGGGCTACAATGAGCAGTTCTTC.